These 3 T cell receptor beta chains came from one sample sequenced in a study of CD8 T cells in Susac syndrome. RNA was extracted with the RNeasy kit, and a quantity of 0.5 to 1 ug was reverse transcribed using random hexamers. TCRdb passed the immunoSEQ multiplex PCR reads through MiXCR, listing each CDR3 protein once. Here the sample spans around 130,000 distinct CDR3 sequences, roughly 76% being singletons. The specimen was CD8+ T cells from PBMCs. The receptors originated from a human donor with multiple sclerosis.

The chain uses TRBV30 and TRBJ1-5; D gene unclear. The V and J ends lost 0 bases and 4 bases respectively, with 13 bases between them. The CDR3 extends over 15 amino acids. The V gene's germline CDR1 is GTSNPN and CDR2 SVGIG (reference sequence). The CDR3 DNA is TGTGCCTGGAGTGTTTCAGAGACCCCAAATCAGCCCCAGCATTTT. This translates into CAWSVSETPNQPQHF.

This rearrangement joins TRBV6-5 to TRBJ2-3, with 7 bases lining up with TRBD1. The V segment lost 0 bases and the J segment 2 bases; nucleotides outside the gene matches: 8. Germline CDR1 MNHEY, CDR2 SVGAGI. The CDR3 length is 17 residues. The CDR3 reads CASSYSKTGTDTDTQYF. The DNA for the CDR3 is TGTGCCAGCAGTTACTCTAAAACAGGGACAGACACAGATACGCAGTATTTT.

The chain uses TRBV6-4 and TRBJ2-3; D perhaps matches TRBD2 (7 bases). With 5 bases removed from V and 6 bases from J, the gap between germline ends came to 15 bases. Germline CDR1 reads MRHNA; CDR2 reads SNTAGT. CDR3 length equals 14 residues. The CDR3 is CASSILGGPDTQYF. The CDR3 DNA reads TGTGCCAGCAGTATCCTCGGGGGGCCGGATACGCAGTATTTT.